The present T cell receptor beta chain was sequenced within a study of blood T cells in healthy people across ages. Across the whole study: Template-switching capture recovered about one barcoded beta molecule per two T cells. Study-level points and caveats: Diversity estimated from one million T cells was considered an underestimate. Fewer expanded clones and more diversity marked long-lived versus aged donors. As naive T cell percentage varied, TCR beta diversity correlated strongly with it.

Using a J-beta primer mix together with a sample-barcoded 5' primer, a second PCR was run for roughly 7 to 12 cycles. TCRdb redid the calling of the 5' RACE reads with MiXCR, one entry per CDR3 protein. The sample has 650,000 to 1,000,000 distinct CDR3 sequences, around 36% seen once; the top ten hold 13%. Germline assignment: CDR1 LNHDA and CDR2 SQIVND (reference sequence). V lost 5 bases and J lost 2, with 12 bases in between. CDR3 length: 14 amino acids. This clonotype came up a few times. The antigen is undetermined. Sequenced material: blood. The receptor was isolated from a man younger than 35 in good health. The gene calls are TRBV19 and TRBJ1-2, with D perhaps matching TRBD1 (6 bases). DNA for the CDR3: TGTGCCAGTAGTCGCGGGACAACGAACTATGGCTACACCTTC. Translated: CASSRGTTNYGYTF.